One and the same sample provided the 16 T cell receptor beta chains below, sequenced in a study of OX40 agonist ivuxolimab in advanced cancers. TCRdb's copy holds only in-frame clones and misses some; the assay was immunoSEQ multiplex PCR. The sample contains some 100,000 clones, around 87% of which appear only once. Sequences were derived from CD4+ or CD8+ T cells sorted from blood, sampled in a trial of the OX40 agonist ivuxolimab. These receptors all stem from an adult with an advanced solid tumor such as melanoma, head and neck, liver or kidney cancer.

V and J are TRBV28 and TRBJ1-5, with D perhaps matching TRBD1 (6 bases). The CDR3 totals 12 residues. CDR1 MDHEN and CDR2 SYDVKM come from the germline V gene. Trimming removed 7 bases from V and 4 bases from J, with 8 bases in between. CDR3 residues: CASMGANQPQHF. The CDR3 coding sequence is TGTGCCAGCATGGGGGCTAATCAGCCCCAGCATTTT.

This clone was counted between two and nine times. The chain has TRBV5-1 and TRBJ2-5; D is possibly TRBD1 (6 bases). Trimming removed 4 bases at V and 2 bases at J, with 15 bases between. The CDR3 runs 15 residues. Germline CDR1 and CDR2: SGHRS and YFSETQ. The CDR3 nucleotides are TGCGCCAGCAGCCATGGGGACACAACACAAGAGACCCAGTACTTC. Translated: CASSHGDTTQETQYF.

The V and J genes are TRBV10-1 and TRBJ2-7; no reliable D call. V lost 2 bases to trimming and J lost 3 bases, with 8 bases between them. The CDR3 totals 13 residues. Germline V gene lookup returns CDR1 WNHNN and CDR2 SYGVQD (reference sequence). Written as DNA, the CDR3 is TGCGCCAGCAGTGAGGGTGGTTTCTACGAGCAGTACTTC. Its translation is CASSEGGFYEQYF.

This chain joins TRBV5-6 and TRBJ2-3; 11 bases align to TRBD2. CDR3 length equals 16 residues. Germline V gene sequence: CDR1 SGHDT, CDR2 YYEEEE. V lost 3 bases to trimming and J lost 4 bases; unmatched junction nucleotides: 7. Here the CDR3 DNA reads TGTGCCAGCAGCTCCCGACTAGCGGGACTCGCAGATACGCAGTATTTT. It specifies CASSSRLAGLADTQYF.

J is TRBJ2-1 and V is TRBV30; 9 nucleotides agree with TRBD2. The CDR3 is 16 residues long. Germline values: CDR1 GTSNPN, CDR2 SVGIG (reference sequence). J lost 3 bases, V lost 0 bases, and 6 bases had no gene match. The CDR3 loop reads CAWSVRSGGFYNEQFF. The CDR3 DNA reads TGTGCCTGGAGTGTCCGTAGCGGGGGCTTCTACAATGAGCAGTTCTTC.

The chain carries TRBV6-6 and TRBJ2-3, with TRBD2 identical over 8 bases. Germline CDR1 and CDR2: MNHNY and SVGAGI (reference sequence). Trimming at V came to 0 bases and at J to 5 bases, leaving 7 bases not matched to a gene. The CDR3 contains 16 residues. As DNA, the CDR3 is TGTGCCAGCAGTTACTCGATGGCGGGAGGTAAAGATACGCAGTATTTT. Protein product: CASSYSMAGGKDTQYF.

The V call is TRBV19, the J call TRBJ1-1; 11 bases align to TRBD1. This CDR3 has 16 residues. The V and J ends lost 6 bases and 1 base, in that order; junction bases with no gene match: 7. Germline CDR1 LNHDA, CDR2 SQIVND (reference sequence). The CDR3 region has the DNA TGTGCCAGTAGCCCCGGACAGGGGGCCCGGAACACTGAAGCTTTCTTT. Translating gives CASSPGQGARNTEAFF.

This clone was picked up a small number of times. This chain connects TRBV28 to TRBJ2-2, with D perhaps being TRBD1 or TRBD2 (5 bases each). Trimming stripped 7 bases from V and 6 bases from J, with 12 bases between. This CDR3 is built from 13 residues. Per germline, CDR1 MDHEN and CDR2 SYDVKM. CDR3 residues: CASTWVGAGELFF. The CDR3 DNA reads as TGTGCCAGCACCTGGGTGGGGGCCGGGGAGCTGTTTTTT. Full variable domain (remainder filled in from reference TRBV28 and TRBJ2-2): DVKVTQSSRYLVKRTGEKVFLECVQDMDHENMFWYRQDPGLGLRLIYFSYDVKMKEKGDIPEGYSVSREKKERFSLILESASTNQTSMYLCASTWVGAGELFFGEGSRLTVL.

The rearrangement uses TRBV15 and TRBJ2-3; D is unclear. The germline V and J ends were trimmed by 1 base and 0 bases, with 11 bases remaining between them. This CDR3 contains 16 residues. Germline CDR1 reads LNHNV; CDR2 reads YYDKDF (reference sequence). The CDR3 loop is CATSRAGVSSTDTQYF. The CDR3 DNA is TGTGCCACCAGCAGAGCTGGAGTATCTAGCACAGATACGCAGTATTTT.

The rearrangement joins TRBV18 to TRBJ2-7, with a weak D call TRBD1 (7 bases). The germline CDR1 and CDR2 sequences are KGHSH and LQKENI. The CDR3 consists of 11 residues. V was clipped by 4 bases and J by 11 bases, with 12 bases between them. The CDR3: CASSLDREEYF. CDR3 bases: TGTGCCAGCTCACTAGACAGGGAGGAGTACTTC.

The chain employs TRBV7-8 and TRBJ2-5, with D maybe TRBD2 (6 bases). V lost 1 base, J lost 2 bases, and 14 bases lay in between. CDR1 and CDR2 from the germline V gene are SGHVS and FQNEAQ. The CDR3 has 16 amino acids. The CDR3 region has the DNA TGTGCCAGCAGCTTAGGGGGACTCTCATTTCAAGAGACCCAGTACTTC. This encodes CASSLGGLSFQETQYF. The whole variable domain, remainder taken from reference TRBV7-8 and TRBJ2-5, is GAGVSQSPRYKVAKRGQDVALRCDPISGHVSLFWYQQALGQGPEFLTYFQNEAQLDKSGLPSDRFFAERPEGSVSTLKIQRTQQEDSAVYLCASSLGGLSFQETQYFGPGTRLLVL.

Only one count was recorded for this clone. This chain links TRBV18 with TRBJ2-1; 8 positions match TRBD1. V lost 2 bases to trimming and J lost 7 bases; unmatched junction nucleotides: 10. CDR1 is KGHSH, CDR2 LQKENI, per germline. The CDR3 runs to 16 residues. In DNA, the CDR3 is TGTGCCAGCTCACCATACCCAGGGGGCGCCGGTAATGAGCAGTTCTTC. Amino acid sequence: CASSPYPGGAGNEQFF.

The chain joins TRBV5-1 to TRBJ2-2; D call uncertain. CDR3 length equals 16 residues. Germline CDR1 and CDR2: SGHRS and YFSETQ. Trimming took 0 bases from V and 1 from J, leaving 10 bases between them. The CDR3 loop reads CASSLEINLNTGELFF. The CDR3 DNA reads TGCGCCAGCAGCTTGGAAATTAATTTGAACACCGGGGAGCTGTTTTTT.

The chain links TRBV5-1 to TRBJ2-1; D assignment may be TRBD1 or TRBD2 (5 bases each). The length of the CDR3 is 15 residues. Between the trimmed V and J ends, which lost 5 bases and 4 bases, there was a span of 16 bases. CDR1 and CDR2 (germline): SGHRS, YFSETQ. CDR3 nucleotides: TGCGCCAGCAGTTCGTCGGGGCAGCCTTACAATGAGCAGTTCTTC. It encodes CASSSSGQPYNEQFF.

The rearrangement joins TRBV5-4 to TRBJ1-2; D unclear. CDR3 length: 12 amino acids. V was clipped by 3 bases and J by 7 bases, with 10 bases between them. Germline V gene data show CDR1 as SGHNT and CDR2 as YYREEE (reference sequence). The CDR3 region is CASSWNPGGYTF. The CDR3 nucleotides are TGTGCCAGCAGCTGGAATCCCGGTGGCTACACCTTC.

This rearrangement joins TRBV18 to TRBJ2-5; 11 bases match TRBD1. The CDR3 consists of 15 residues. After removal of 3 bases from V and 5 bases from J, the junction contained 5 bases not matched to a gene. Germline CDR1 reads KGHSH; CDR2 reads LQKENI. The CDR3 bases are TGTGCCAGCTCACCCCGGACAGGGGGCTACGAGACCCAGTACTTC. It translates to CASSPRTGGYETQYF.